This T cell receptor (beta chain) comes out of a study of blood T cells in healthy people across ages. General study results and limits: Relative to aged donors, long-lived donors carried more naive CD4+ cells and displayed higher diversity. Older age went with lower TCR beta diversity per million T cells, in a roughly linear way.

CDR1 and CDR2 from the germline V gene are SGDLS and YYNGEE. V was pared by 1 base and J by 1 base, with 14 bases between. The CDR3 runs to 16 residues. Comments on this clonotype: The target antigen is unknown.

Primed by a sample-barcoded 5' primer and a J-beta primer mix, a second PCR proceeded for about 7 to 12 cycles. In TCRdb, the 5' RACE reads were re-called with MiXCR into one record per CDR3 protein. The sample shows roughly 730,000 distinct CDR3 sequences, more than 55% of them seen only once. Healthy Russian Caucasian donors spanned ages 6 to 90 years. Isolation recovered at least 7 million PBMCs from every sample. The gene calls are TRBV9 and TRBJ1-2, with a weak D call TRBD1 (5 bases). The TCR sequence derives from a man aged 40-50 years in good health. Sequences were obtained from blood. CDR3 bases: TGTGCCAGCAGCGTACTAACAGGCAACTTTAACTATGGCTACACCTTC. Protein product: CASSVLTGNFNYGYTF.